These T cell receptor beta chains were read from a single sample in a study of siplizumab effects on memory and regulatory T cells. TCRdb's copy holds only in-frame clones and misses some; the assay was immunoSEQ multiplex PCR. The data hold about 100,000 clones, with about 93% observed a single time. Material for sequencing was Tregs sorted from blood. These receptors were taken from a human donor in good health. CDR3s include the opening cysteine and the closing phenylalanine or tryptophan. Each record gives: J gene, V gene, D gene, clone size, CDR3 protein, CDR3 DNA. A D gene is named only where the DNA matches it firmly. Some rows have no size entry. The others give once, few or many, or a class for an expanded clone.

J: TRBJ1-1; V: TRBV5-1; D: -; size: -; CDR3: CASSLRARGQNTEAFF; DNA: TGCGCCAGCAGCTTGCGGGCTAGGGGACAGAACACTGAAGCTTTCTTT
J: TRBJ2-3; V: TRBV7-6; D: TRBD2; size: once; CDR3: CASSRPESSSGLAITDTQYF; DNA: TGTGCCAGCAGCCGACCAGAAAGCTCTTCGGGACTAGCGATCACAGATACGCAGTATTTT
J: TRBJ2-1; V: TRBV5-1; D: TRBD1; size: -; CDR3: CASSTGTGTYNEQFF; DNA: TGCGCCAGCAGCACCGGGACAGGGACCTACAATGAGCAGTTCTTC
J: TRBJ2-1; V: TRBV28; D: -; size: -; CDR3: CASTQGVNEQFF; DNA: TGTGCCAGCACCCAGGGCGTCAATGAGCAGTTCTTC
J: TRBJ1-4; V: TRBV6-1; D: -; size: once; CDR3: CASSVGRTANEKLFF; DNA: TGTGCCAGCAGTGTCGGAAGGACGGCTAATGAAAAACTGTTTTTT
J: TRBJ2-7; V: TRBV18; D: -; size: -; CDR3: CASSPPVLSTGEQYF; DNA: TGTGCCAGCTCACCACCGGTCCTATCTACGGGGGAGCAGTACTTC
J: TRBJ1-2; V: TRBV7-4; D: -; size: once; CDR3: CASSFGFNYGYTF; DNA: TGTGCCAGCAGCTTCGGTTTTAACTATGGCTACACCTTC
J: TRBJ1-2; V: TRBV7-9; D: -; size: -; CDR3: CASSEGRRFGYTF; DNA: TGTGCCAGCAGCGAGGGTAGGAGGTTTGGCTACACCTTC
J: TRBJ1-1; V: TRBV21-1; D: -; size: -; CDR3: CASSCPPRVEAFF; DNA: TGTGCCAGCAGCTGCCCACCCAGGGTAGAAGCTTTCTTT
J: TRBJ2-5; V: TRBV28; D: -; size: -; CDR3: CASSLRRGLQETQYF; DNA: TGTGCCAGCAGTTTACGGCGGGGGCTTCAAGAGACCCAGTACTTC
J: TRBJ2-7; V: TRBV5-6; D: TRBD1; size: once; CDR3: CASSPDRGGYEQYF; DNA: TGTGCCAGCAGCCCGGACAGGGGAGGCTACGAGCAGTACTTC
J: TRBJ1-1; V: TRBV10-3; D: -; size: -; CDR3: CAIRPQKFTEAFF; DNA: TGTGCCATCAGGCCACAAAAGTTCACTGAAGCTTTCTTT
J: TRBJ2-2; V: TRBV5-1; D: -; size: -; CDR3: CASSELNSNTGELFF; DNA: TGCGCCAGCAGTGAGCTAAACTCGAACACCGGGGAGCTGTTTTTT
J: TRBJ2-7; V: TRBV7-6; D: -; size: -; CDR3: CASSLKNSEQYF; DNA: TGTGCCAGCAGCTTAAAAAATTCCGAGCAGTACTTC
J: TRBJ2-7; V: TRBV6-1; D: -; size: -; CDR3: CASSDRFRYEQYF; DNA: TGTGCCAGTTCTGACAGGTTTCGCTACGAGCAGTACTTC
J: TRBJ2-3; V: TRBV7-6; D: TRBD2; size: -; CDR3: CASSFPRTSGRARTDTQYF; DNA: TGTGCCAGCAGCTTCCCCAGGACTAGCGGGAGGGCCCGCACAGATACGCAGTATTTT
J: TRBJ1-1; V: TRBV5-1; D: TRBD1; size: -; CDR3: CASTAWTGAEAFF; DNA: TGCGCCAGCACCGCCTGGACAGGGGCTGAAGCTTTCTTT